The clone carrying this T cell receptor beta chain appeared a few times. The sample belongs to a study of T cells in Graves' hyperthyroidism and ophthalmopathy. RNA transcripts provided the source from which TCR beta CDR3 regions were amplified. With the HTBI primer set, the TCR CDR3 went through a first round of RT-PCR. TCRdb processed the multiplex PCR reads anew with MiXCR; each CDR3 protein has one entry. The repertoire holds around 600,000 distinct CDR3 sequences, with roughly 15% as singletons. Clinical Activity Scores of at least 3, NOSPECS grades of at least 4 and durations under 3 months characterized ophthalmopathy patients. This TCR came from a woman in her 50s with Graves' ophthalmopathy. Input material: blood.

CDR3 DNA sequence: TGCAGTGCTAGAATGGGACCTCTAAGGGGGACCCAGTACTTC. Protein sequence: CSARMGPLRGTQYF. J is TRBJ2-5 and V is TRBV20-1; the D gene could be TRBD1 or TRBD2 (5 bases each). The CDR3 is 14 residues long. Germline V gene lookup returns CDR1 DFQATT and CDR2 SNEGSKA (reference sequence). V was shortened by 2 bases and J by 7 bases, with 17 bases between the two germline ends.